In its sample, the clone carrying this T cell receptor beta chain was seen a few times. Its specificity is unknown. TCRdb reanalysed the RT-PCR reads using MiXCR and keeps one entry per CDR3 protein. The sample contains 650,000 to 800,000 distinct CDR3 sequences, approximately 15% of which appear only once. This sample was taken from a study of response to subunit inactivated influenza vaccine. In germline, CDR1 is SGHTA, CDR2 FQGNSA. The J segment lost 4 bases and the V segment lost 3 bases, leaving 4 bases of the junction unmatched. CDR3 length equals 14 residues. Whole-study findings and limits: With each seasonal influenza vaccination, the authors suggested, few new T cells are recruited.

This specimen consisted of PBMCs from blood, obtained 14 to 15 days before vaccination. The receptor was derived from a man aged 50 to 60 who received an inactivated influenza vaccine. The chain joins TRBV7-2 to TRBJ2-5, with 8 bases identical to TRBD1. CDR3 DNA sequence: TGTGCCAGCAGCTTTGGGACAGGATTAGAGACCCAGTACTTC. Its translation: CASSFGTGLETQYF.